Given below is one T cell receptor beta chain in context. Antigen: not known. The sample belongs to a study of PD-1 blockade in classical Hodgkin lymphoma. Regarding the study as a whole: After ASCT, patients who started nivolumab under 1 year later were excluded. CD4+ TCR diversity climbed significantly by C4D1, unlike CD8+ TCR diversity.

In every patient, relapse followed autologous stem cell transplantation, while exposure to brentuximab vedotin differed. TCRdb's table, derived via immunoSEQ multiplex PCR, lists solely in-frame clones and lacks some. The sample shows some 62,000 clones, around 88% of them seen only once. The sample was peripheral blood mononuclear cells (PBMCs), taken at baseline. The receptor was derived from a human donor with classical Hodgkin lymphoma.

CDR3 amino acids: CASSQGPTGDEQYF. CDR3 nucleotides: TGCGCCAGCAGCCAAGGCCCGACAGGGGACGAGCAGTACTTC. The chain joins TRBV4-1 to TRBJ2-7, with 8 bases matching TRBD1. J was trimmed by 5 bases and V by 1 base; bases with no gene match: 4. Germline CDR1 reads MGHRA; CDR2 reads YSYEKL. The CDR3 is 14 amino acids.